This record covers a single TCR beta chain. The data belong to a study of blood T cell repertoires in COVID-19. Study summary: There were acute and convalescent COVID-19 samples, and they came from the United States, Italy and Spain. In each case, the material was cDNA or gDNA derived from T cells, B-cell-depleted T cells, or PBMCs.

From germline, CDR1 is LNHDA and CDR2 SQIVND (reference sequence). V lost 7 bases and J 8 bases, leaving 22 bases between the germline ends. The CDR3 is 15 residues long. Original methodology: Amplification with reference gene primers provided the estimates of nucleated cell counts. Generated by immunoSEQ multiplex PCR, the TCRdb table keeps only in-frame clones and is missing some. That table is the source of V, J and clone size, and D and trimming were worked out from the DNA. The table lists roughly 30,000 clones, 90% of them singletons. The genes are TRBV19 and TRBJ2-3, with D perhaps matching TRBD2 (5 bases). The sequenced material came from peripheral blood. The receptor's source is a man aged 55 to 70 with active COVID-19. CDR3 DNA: TGTGCCAGTACCAAGGAGGCGGAGCTACGGGTTACGCAGTATTTT. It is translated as CASTKEAELRVTQYF.